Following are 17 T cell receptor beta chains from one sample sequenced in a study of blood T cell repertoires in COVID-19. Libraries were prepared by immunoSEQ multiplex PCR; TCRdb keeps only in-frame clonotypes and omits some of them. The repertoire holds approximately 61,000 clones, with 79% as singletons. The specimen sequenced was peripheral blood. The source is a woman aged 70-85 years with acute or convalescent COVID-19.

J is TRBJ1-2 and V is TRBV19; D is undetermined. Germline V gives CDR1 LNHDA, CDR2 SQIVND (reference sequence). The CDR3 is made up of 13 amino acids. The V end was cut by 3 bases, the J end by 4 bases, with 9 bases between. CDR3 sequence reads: CASSIEVTYGYTF. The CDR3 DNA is TGTGCCAGTAGTATTGAGGTTACCTATGGCTACACCTTC.

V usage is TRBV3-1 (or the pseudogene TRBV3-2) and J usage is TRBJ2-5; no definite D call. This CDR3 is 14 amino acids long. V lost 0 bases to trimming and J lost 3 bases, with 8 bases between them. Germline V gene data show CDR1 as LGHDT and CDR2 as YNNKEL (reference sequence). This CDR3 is CASSQEGEKETQYF. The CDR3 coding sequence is TGTGCCAGCAGCCAAGAAGGAGAGAAAGAGACCCAGTACTTC.

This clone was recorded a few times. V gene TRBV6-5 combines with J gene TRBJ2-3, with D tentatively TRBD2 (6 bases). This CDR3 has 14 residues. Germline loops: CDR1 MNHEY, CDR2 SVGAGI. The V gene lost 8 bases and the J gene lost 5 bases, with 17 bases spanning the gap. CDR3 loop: CASVGSPAGDTQYF. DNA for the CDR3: TGTGCCAGCGTCGGAAGTCCAGCGGGAGATACGCAGTATTTT.

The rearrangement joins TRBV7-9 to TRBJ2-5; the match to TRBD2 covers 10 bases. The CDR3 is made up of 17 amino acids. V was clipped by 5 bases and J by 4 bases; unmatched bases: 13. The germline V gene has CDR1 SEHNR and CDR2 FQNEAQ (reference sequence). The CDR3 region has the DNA TGTGCCAGCAGCGTGGAGGGGGGACTAGCGTTCAGAGAGACCCAGTACTTC. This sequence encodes CASSVEGGLAFRETQYF.

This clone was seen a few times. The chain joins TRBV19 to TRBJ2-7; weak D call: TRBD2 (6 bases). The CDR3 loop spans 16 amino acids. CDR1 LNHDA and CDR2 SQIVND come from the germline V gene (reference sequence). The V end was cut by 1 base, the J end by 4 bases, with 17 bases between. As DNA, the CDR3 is TGTGCCAGTAGTATAGGTCATCCCCAAGGACTATACGAGCAGTACTTC. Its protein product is CASSIGHPQGLYEQYF.

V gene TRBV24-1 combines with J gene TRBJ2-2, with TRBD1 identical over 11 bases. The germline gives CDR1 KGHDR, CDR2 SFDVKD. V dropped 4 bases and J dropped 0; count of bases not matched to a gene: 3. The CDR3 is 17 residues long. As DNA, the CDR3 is TGTGCCACCAGTGACACGGGACAGGGGGCGAACACCGGGGAGCTGTTTTTT. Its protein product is CATSDTGQGANTGELFF.

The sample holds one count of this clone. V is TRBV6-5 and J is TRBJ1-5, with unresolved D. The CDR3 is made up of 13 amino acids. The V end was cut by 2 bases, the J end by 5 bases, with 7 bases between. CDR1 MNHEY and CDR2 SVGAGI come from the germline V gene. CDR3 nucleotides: TGTGCCAGCAGTTACACAGACGATCAGCCCCAGCATTTT. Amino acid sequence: CASSYTDDQPQHF.

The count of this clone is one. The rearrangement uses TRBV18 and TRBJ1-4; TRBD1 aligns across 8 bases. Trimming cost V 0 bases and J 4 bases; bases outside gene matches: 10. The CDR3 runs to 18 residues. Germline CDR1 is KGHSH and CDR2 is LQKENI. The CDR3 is CASSPPQKQGEDNEKLFF. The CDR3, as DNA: TGTGCCAGCTCACCACCCCAGAAACAGGGGGAAGATAATGAAAAACTGTTTTTT.

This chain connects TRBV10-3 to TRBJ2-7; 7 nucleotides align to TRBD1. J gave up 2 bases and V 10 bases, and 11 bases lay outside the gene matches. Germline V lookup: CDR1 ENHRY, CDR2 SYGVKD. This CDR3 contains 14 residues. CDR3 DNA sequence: TGTGCCACACAGGAGCAGGGGGTTACCTACGAGCAGTACTTC. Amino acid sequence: CATQEQGVTYEQYF.

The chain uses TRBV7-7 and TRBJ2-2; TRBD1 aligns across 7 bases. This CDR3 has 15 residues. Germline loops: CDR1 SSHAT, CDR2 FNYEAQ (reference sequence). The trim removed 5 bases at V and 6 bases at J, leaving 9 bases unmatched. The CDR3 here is CASSPEQGKAGELFF. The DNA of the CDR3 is TGTGCCAGCAGCCCCGAACAGGGGAAGGCCGGGGAGCTGTTTTTT. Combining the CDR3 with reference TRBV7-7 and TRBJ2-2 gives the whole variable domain GAGVSQSPRYKVTKRGQDVTLRCDPISSHATLYWYQQALGQGPEFLTYFNYEAQPDKSGLPSDRFSAERPEGSISTLTIQRTEQRDSAMYRCASSPEQGKAGELFFGEGSRLTVL.

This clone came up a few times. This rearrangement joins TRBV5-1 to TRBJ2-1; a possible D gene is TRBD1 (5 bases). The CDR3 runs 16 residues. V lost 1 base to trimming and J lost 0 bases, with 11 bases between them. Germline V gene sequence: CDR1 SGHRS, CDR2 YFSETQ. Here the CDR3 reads CASSLYDSSSYNEQFF. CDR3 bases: TGCGCCAGCAGCTTGTATGACAGTAGCTCCTACAATGAGCAGTTCTTC.

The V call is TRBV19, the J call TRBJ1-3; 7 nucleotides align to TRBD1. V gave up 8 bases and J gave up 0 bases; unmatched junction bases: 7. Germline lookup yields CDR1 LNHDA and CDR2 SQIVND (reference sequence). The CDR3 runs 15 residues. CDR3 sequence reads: CASLPDRSSGNTIYF. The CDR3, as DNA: TGTGCCAGTTTGCCGGACAGGAGCTCTGGAAACACCATATATTTT.

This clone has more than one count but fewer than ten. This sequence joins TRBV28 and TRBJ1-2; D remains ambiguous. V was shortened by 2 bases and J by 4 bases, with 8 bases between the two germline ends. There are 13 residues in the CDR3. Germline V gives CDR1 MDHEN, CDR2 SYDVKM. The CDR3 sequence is CASSLVYSYGYTF. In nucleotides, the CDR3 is TGTGCCAGCAGTTTAGTGTACAGCTATGGCTACACCTTC.

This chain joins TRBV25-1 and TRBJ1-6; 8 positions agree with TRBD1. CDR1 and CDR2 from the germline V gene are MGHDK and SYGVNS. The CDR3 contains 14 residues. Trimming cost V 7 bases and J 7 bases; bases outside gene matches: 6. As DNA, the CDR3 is TGTGCCAGCACCTTCCAGGGGGCGAATTCACCCCTCCACTTT. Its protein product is CASTFQGANSPLHF.

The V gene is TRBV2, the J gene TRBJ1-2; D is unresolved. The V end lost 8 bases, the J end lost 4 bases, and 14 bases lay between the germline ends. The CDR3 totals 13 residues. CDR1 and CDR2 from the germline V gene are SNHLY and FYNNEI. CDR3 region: CASVRTAVYGYTF. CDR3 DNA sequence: TGTGCCAGCGTTCGTACAGCGGTCTATGGCTACACCTTC.

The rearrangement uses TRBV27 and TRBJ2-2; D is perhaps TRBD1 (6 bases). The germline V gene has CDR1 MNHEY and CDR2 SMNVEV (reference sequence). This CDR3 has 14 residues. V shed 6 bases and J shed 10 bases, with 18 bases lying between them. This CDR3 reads CASSYSGEREELFF. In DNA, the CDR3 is TGTGCCAGCAGCTACTCAGGGGAACGGGAGGAGCTGTTTTTT.

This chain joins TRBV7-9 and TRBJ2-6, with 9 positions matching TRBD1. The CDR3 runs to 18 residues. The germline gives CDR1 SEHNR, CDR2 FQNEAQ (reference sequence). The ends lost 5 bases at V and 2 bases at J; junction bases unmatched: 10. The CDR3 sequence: CASSLMGTGLTGANVLTF. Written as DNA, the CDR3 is TGTGCCAGCAGCCTCATGGGGACAGGGCTGACTGGGGCCAACGTCCTGACTTTC. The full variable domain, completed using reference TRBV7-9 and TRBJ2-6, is DTGVSQNPRHKITKRGQNVTFRCDPISEHNRLYWYRQTLGQGPEFLTYFQNEAQLEKSRLLSDRFSAERPKGSFSTLEIQRTEQGDSAMYLCASSLMGTGLTGANVLTFGAGSRLTVL.